This T cell receptor beta chain was identified in a study of T cell responses to AZD1222 COVID-19 vaccine. This clone was found once. Its antigen is still unknown. Sequencing was performed with immunoSEQ multiplex PCR; in TCRdb, only in-frame clones are kept and a portion is missing. The data show about 92,000 clones, 88% seen once. Study outcomes and limitations: Targets within unmutated variant regions were reportedly found for nearly half of spike-specific TCRs.

The receptor was isolated from an adult in good health. This material consisted of peripheral blood, taken on day 0 of MenACWY control vaccination.

CDR3 nucleotides: TGTGCCAGCAGCTTTTTTCCGGGAACCCCCCAAGAGACCCAGTACTTC. This translates into CASSFFPGTPQETQYF. This chain uses TRBV7-6 with TRBJ2-5; perhaps TRBD2 as D (5 bases). With 3 bases removed from V and 1 base from J, the gap between germline ends came to 15 bases. From germline, CDR1 is SGHVS and CDR2 FNYEAQ. CDR3 size: 16 residues.